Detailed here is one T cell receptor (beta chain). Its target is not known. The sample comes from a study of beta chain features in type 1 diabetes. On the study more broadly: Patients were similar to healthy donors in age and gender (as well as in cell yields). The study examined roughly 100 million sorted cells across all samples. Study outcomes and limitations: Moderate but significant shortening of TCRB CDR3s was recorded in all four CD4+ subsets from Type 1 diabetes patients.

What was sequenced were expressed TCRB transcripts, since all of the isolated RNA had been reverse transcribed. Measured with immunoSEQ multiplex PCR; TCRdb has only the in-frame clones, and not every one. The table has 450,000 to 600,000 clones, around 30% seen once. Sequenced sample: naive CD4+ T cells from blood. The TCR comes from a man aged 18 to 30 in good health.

The CDR3 reads CAIRERTGSQETQYF. The CDR3, as DNA: TGTGCCATCAGAGAACGGACAGGGAGCCAAGAGACCCAGTACTTC. The rearrangement joins TRBV10-3 to TRBJ2-5; 8 bases fit TRBD1. Trimming removed 6 bases from V and 1 base from J; junction bases left unmatched: 7. CDR1 and CDR2 from the germline V gene are ENHRY and SYGVKD. The CDR3 loop spans 15 amino acids.